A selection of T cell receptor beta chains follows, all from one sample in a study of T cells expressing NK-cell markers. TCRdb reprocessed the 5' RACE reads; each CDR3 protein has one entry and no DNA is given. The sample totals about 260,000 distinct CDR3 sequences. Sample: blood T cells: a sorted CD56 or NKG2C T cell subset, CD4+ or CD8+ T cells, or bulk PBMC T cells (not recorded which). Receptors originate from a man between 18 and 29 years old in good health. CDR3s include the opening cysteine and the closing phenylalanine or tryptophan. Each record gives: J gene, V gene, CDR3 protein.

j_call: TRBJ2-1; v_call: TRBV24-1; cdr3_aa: CATSDPRTSGSNEQFF
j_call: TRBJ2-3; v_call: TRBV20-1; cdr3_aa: CSATRMQDGGTDTQYF
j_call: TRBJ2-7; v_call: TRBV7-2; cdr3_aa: CASSLVGKGKGYEQYF
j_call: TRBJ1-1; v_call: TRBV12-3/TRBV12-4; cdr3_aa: CASTVPLGQGNTEAFF
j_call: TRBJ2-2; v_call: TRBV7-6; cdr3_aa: CASRRANTNTGELFF
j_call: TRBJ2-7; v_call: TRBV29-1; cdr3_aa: CSALSGTSGANYEQYF
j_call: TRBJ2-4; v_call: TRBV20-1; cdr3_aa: CSAGTGQGSKNIQYF
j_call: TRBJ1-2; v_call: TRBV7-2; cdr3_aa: CASSSTGGYTF
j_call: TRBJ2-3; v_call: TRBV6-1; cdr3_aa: CASSTRGDRGRQDTQYF
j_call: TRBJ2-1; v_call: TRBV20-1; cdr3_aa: CSAPPLAGGPNEQFF
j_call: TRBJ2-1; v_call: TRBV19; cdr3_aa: CASSIGLGLNEQFF
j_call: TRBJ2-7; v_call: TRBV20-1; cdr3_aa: CSARGLAGSSYF
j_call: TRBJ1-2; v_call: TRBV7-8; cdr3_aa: CASSQGTGYGYTF
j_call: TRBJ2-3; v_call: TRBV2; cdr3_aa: CASRQGGTDTQYF
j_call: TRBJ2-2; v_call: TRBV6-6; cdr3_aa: CASPTGSGELFF
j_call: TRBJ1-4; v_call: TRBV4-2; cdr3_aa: CASSQAQGTNEKLFF
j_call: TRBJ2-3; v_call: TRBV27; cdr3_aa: CASSFRLAGAADTQYF
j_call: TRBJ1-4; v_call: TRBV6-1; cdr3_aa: CASRGRGNEKLFF
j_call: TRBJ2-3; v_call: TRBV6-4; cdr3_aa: CASSSTASSTDTQYF
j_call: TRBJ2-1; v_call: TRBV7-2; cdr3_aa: CASSLVELAGVVEQFF
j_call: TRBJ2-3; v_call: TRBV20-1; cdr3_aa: CSATKGAGPTDTQYF
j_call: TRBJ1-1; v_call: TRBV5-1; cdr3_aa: CASSKFLQGLNTEAFF
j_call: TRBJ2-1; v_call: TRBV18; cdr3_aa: CASSPLAYNEQFF
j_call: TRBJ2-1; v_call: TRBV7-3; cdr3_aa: CASSLTGYQDRPNNEQFF
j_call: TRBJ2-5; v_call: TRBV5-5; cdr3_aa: CASSLAFRGNPVETQYF
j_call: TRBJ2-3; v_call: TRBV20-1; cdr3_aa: CSARPPGKGTQYF
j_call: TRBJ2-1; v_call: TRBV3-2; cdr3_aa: CASSSGQGLYNEQFF
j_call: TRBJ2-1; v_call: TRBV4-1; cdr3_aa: CASSQGDSGRISYNEQFF
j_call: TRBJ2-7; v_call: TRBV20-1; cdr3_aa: CSAHRLTEQYF
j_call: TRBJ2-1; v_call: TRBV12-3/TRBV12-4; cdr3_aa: CASSLASRVHNEQFF
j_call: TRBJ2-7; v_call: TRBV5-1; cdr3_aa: CASSLVPENEQYF
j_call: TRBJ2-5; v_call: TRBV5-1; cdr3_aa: CASSLAGDNQETQYF